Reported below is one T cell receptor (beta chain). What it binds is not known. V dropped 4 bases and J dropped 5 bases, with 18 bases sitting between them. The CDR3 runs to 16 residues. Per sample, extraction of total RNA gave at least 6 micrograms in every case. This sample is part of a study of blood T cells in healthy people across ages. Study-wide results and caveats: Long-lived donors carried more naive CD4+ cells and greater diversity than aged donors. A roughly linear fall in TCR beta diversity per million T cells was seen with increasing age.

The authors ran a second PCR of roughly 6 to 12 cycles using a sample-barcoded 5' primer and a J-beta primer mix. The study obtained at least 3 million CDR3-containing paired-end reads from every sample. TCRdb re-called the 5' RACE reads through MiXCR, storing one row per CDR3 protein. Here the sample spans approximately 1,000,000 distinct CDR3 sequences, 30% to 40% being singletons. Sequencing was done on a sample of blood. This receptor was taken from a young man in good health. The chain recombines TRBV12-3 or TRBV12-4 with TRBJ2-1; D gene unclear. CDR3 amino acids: CASSSPQWGRHNEQFF. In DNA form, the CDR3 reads TGTGCCAGCAGTTCCCCCCAGTGGGGTAGACACAATGAGCAGTTCTTC.